Listed below are T cell receptor beta chains from one sample, sequenced in a study of Ad26.COV2.S vaccination and SARS-CoV-2 variants. TCRdb's table, derived via immunoSEQ multiplex PCR, lists solely in-frame clones and lacks some. The table lists 350,000 to 450,000 clones, roughly 84% of them singletons, with approximately 3.5% in the top ten. Sequenced here: peripheral blood, sampled in a trial of Ad26.COV2.S vaccine versus placebo. These receptor sequences come from a person aged 18 to 59 who received the Ad26.COV2.S COVID-19 vaccine or a placebo. CDR3s include the opening cysteine and the closing phenylalanine or tryptophan. The order of the fields is D gene, J gene, V gene, clone size, CDR3 DNA, CDR3 protein. D genes are given only for firm matches. Rows may omit the clone size; those that give it use once, few, many or a size class.

d_call: TRBD1; j_call: TRBJ2-2; v_call: TRBV19; clone_size: NA; cdr3_nt: TGTGCCACCAGCCTCTTCAGGGGGAAAGGCGGGGAGCTGTTTTTT; cdr3_aa: CATSLFRGKGGELFF
d_call: NA; j_call: TRBJ2-7; v_call: TRBV3-1/TRBV3-2; clone_size: NA; cdr3_nt: TGTGCCAGCAGCCAAGCGGGAGTAGGTTCCTACGAGCAGTACTTC; cdr3_aa: CASSQAGVGSYEQYF
d_call: NA; j_call: TRBJ2-7; v_call: TRBV6-5; clone_size: NA; cdr3_nt: TGTGCCAGCAGTTACACGGCGGCCGGCGAGCAGTACTTC; cdr3_aa: CASSYTAAGEQYF
d_call: TRBD2; j_call: TRBJ2-1; v_call: TRBV6-2/TRBV6-3; clone_size: NA; cdr3_nt: TGTGCCAGCAGTTACTCTACTAGCGGGAGAAGCAATGAGCAGTTCTTC; cdr3_aa: CASSYSTSGRSNEQFF
d_call: NA; j_call: TRBJ1-5; v_call: TRBV14; clone_size: NA; cdr3_nt: TGTGCCAGCAGCCAAGATCAGGGTCAGCCCCAGCATTTT; cdr3_aa: CASSQDQGQPQHF
d_call: TRBD1; j_call: TRBJ1-1; v_call: TRBV5-1; clone_size: NA; cdr3_nt: TGCGCCAGCAGCGGGAAAGGGACAGTTTCGAACACTGAAGCTTTCTTT; cdr3_aa: CASSGKGTVSNTEAFF
d_call: TRBD1; j_call: TRBJ2-2; v_call: TRBV4-1; clone_size: few; cdr3_nt: TGCGCCAGCAGCCATCCCACAGGGGGCGCGAACACCGGGGAGCTGTTTTTT; cdr3_aa: CASSHPTGGANTGELFF
d_call: NA; j_call: TRBJ2-7; v_call: TRBV1; clone_size: once; cdr3_nt: TGCACCAGCACCCACATACGCGAGCAGTACTTC; cdr3_aa: CTSTHIREQYF
d_call: TRBD1; j_call: TRBJ1-1; v_call: TRBV7-2; clone_size: NA; cdr3_nt: TGTGCCAGCAGCTTAGCGACAGGGTTGGGCACTGAAGCTTTCTTT; cdr3_aa: CASSLATGLGTEAFF
d_call: NA; j_call: TRBJ2-5; v_call: TRBV7-2; clone_size: NA; cdr3_nt: TGTGCCAGCAGCCCCCGGAGGAATCTAGTAGAAGAGACCCAGTACTTC; cdr3_aa: CASSPRRNLVEETQYF
d_call: TRBD1; j_call: TRBJ1-2; v_call: TRBV7-9; clone_size: NA; cdr3_nt: TGTGCCAGCAGCTTAGCAGGGACAGAATATGGCTACACCTTC; cdr3_aa: CASSLAGTEYGYTF
d_call: NA; j_call: TRBJ2-7; v_call: TRBV6-5; clone_size: NA; cdr3_nt: TGTGCCAGCAGTTACTCTTTACAGACCTACGAGCAGTACTTC; cdr3_aa: CASSYSLQTYEQYF
d_call: NA; j_call: TRBJ2-3; v_call: TRBV5-1; clone_size: NA; cdr3_nt: TGCGCCAGCAGCTTGGGACCGACTGGCACAGATACGCAGTATTTT; cdr3_aa: CASSLGPTGTDTQYF
d_call: NA; j_call: TRBJ1-2; v_call: TRBV25-1; clone_size: once; cdr3_nt: TGTGCCAGCAGTGAATATGGGGGCTACACCTTC; cdr3_aa: CASSEYGGYTF
d_call: TRBD1; j_call: TRBJ1-1; v_call: TRBV12-3/TRBV12-4; clone_size: NA; cdr3_nt: TGTGCCAGCAGCGACAGGGGAAACCTTGAAGCTTTCTTT; cdr3_aa: CASSDRGNLEAFF
d_call: TRBD2; j_call: TRBJ2-1; v_call: TRBV6-2/TRBV6-3; clone_size: NA; cdr3_nt: TGTGCCAGCAGTCAGAGACTAGCGGACGTCAATGAGCAGTTCTTC; cdr3_aa: CASSQRLADVNEQFF
d_call: NA; j_call: TRBJ2-1; v_call: TRBV3-1/TRBV3-2; clone_size: NA; cdr3_nt: TGTGCCAGCAGCCCGGGACTTCACAGGAGCTCCTACAATGAGCAGTTCTTC; cdr3_aa: CASSPGLHRSSYNEQFF
d_call: TRBD2; j_call: TRBJ2-7; v_call: TRBV7-2; clone_size: once; cdr3_nt: TGTGCCAGCAGCTTAGCGGGGGGGAGCTCCTACGAGCAGTACTTC; cdr3_aa: CASSLAGGSSYEQYF
d_call: TRBD2; j_call: TRBJ2-1; v_call: TRBV4-1; clone_size: NA; cdr3_nt: TGCGCCAGCAGCCAAATAGCGGGAGAGACCTACAATGAGCAGTTCTTC; cdr3_aa: CASSQIAGETYNEQFF
d_call: TRBD1; j_call: TRBJ2-5; v_call: TRBV7-2; clone_size: NA; cdr3_nt: TGTGCCAGCAGCTTAACACAAGGACAGGGGGCAGAGACCCAGTACTTC; cdr3_aa: CASSLTQGQGAETQYF
d_call: TRBD2; j_call: TRBJ2-3; v_call: TRBV2; clone_size: NA; cdr3_nt: TGTGCCAGCAGTCCCGCGGGGGCGGGGGGGTCCGCAGATACGCAGTATTTT; cdr3_aa: CASSPAGAGGSADTQYF
d_call: NA; j_call: TRBJ2-7; v_call: TRBV28; clone_size: NA; cdr3_nt: TGTGCCAGCAGTTTATATGGGGACTTCTACGAGCAGTACTTC; cdr3_aa: CASSLYGDFYEQYF
d_call: NA; j_call: TRBJ2-1; v_call: TRBV6-5; clone_size: NA; cdr3_nt: TGTGCCAGCCAAACGACTAGTTTTCCCTACAATGAGCAGTTCTTC; cdr3_aa: CASQTTSFPYNEQFF
d_call: TRBD2; j_call: TRBJ2-5; v_call: TRBV5-6; clone_size: NA; cdr3_nt: TGTGCCAGCAGCACCGGACTAGCGGGAGTAGAGACCCAGTACTTC; cdr3_aa: CASSTGLAGVETQYF
d_call: TRBD2; j_call: TRBJ2-1; v_call: TRBV6-2/TRBV6-3; clone_size: NA; cdr3_nt: TGTGCCAGCAGCAAATCTAGCGGGAGCTCCTACAATGAGCAGTTCTTC; cdr3_aa: CASSKSSGSSYNEQFF
d_call: NA; j_call: TRBJ2-3; v_call: TRBV11-3; clone_size: NA; cdr3_nt: TGTGCCAGCAGCTTAGAGGGTATGCGGGGGCCCAAACCCACCCACGATACGCAGTATTTT; cdr3_aa: CASSLEGMRGPKPTHDTQYF
d_call: TRBD1; j_call: TRBJ2-7; v_call: TRBV5-6; clone_size: NA; cdr3_nt: TGTGCCAGCAGCTTGGTCGGCAGGGGGCTCGCGTACGAGCAGTACTTC; cdr3_aa: CASSLVGRGLAYEQYF